Sequencing of this T cell receptor beta chain was carried out in a study of CD8+ T cells in alopecia areata. The authors extracted RNA and reverse transcribed it into cDNA as the sequencing template. Using immunoSEQ multiplex PCR, the repertoire was profiled, and TCRdb retains in-frame clones only, with some absent. In the table there are 150,000 to 200,000 clones, 59% of which are singletons. Germline V gene sequence: CDR1 LNHDA, CDR2 SQIVND (reference sequence). V lost 5 bases, J lost 3 bases, and 11 bases stayed unmatched. The CDR3 contains 16 residues. The sequence came from a human donor with alopecia areata. The J gene is TRBJ1-2, the V gene TRBV19; 8 bases align to TRBD1. The sequences come from CD4+ T cells sorted from blood, collected at week 0. CDR3 loop: CASSANPDRDHYGYTF. The CDR3 nucleotides are TGTGCCAGTAGTGCCAACCCGGACAGGGACCACTATGGCTACACCTTC. Based on the CDR3 plus reference TRBV19 and TRBJ1-2, the full variable domain is DGGITQSPKYLFRKEGQNVTLSCEQNLNHDAMYWYRQDPGQGLRLIYYSQIVNDFQKGDIAEGYSVSREKKESFPLTVTSAQKNPTAFYLCASSANPDRDHYGYTFGSGTRLTVV.